This TCR beta chain was identified in a study of T cells after yellow fever vaccination. Overall study context: Those fractions that held only low numbers of cells were prepared using the SMART-Seq v4 Ultra Low Input RNA kit.

Study-wide results and limits: A weaker secondary response peaked on day 5, the primary on day 15.

The authors made TCR cDNA by 5'RACE template switching, adding a universal primer site and UMIs. Each CDR3 protein gets one entry after TCRdb re-called the 5' RACE reads with MiXCR. There are approximately 330,000 distinct CDR3 sequences in the sample; 12% occur only once, and 3.2% lies in the top ten. Notes on this clonotype: Its specificity is unknown.

The clonotype was recovered from a man younger than 35 who received the YFV17D yellow fever vaccine. Sequenced here: CD4+ T cells sorted from PBMCs, sampled 15 days after the yellow fever booster vaccination.

The CDR3 nucleotides read TGTGCCAGCAGTTTATGGACAGGGGAGGCCACCGGGGAGCTGTTTTTT. Translated, it gives CASSLWTGEATGELFF. This rearrangement joins TRBV28 to TRBJ2-2; 8 nucleotides align to TRBD1. V lost 0 bases, J lost 4 bases, and 4 bases stayed unmatched. The CDR3 is 16 amino acids. CDR1 MDHEN and CDR2 SYDVKM come from the germline V gene.